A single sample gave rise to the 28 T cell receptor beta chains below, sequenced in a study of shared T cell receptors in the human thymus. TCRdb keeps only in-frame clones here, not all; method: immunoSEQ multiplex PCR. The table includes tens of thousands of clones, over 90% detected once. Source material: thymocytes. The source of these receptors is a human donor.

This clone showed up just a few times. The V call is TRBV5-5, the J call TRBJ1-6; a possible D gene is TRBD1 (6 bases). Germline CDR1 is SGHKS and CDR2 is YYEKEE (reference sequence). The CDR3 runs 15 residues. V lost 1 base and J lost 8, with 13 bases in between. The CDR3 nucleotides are TGTGCCAGCAGCTTGACACACGAGGGGGATTCACCCCTCCACTTT. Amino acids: CASSLTHEGDSPLHF.

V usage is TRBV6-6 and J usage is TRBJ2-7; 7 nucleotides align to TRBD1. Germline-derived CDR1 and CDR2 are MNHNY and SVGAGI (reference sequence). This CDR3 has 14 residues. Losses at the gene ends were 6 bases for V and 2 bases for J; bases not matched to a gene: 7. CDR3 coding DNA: TGTGCCAGCAGCGGGACAGTAATTACCTACGAGCAGTACTTC. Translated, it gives CASSGTVITYEQYF.

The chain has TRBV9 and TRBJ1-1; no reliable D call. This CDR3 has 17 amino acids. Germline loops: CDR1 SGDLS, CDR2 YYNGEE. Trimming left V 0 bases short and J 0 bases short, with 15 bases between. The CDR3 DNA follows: TGTGCCAGCAGCGTAGGACGGGTGGACGACCTGAACACTGAAGCTTTCTTT. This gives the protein CASSVGRVDDLNTEAFF.

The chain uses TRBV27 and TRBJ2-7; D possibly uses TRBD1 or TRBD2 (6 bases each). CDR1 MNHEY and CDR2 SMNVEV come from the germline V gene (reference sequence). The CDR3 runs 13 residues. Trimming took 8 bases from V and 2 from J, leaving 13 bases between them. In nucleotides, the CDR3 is TGTGCCAGCCGGGGGCAGGGCGCCTACGAGCAGTACTTC. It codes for CASRGQGAYEQYF.

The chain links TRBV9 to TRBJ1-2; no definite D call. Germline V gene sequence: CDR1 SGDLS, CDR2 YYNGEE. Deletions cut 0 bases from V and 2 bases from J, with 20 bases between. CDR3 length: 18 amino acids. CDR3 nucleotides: TGTGCCAGCAGCGTAGGAGACCCGAAAGACCGACGGAACTATGGCTACACCTTC. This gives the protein CASSVGDPKDRRNYGYTF.

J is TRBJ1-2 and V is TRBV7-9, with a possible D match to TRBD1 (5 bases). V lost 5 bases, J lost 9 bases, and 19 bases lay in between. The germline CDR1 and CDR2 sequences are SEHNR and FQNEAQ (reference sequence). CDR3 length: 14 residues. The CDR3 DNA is TGTGCCAGCAGCCCCCTGGGGGGAGGATATCGCTACACCTTC. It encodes CASSPLGGGYRYTF.

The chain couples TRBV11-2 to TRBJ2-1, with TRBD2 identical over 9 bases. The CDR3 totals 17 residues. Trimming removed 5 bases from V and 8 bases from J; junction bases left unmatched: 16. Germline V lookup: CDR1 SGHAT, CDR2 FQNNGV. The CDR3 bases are TGTGCCAGCAGCCCCATTTGGGCTAGCGGGGTAAGAGATGAGCAGTTCTTC. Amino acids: CASSPIWASGVRDEQFF.

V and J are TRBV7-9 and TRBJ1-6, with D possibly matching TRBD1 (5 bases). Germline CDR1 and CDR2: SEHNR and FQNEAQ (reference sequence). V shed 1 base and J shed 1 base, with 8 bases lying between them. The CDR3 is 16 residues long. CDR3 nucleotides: TGTGCCAGCAGCTTAGGGGGGGTATCCTATAATTCACCCCTCCACTTT. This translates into CASSLGGVSYNSPLHF.

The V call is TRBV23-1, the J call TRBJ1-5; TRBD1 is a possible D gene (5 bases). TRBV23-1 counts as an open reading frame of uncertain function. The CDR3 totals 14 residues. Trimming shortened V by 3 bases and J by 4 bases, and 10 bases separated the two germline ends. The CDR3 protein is CASSHTGTNQPQHF. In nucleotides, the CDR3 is TGCGCCAGCAGTCACACTGGGACTAATCAGCCCCAGCATTTT.

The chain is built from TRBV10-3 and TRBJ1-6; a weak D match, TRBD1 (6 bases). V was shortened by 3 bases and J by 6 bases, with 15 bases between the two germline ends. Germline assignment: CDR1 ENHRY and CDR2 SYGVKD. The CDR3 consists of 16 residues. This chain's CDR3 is CAISDQINRANSPLHF. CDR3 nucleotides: TGTGCCATCAGTGATCAGATTAACAGGGCTAATTCACCCCTCCACTTT.

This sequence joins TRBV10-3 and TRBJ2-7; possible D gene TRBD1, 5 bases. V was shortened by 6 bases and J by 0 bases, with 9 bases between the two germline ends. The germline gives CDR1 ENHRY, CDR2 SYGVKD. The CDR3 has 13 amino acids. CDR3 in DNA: TGTGCCATCAGAAGGACACTCTCCTACGAGCAGTACTTC. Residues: CAIRRTLSYEQYF.

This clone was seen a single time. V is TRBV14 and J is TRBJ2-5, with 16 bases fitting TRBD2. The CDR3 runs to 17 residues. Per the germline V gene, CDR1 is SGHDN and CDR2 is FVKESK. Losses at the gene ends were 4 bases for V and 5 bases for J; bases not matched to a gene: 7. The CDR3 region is CASSLTGLAGGSETQYF. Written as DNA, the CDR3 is TGTGCCAGCAGCCTCACGGGACTAGCGGGGGGGAGTGAGACCCAGTACTTC.

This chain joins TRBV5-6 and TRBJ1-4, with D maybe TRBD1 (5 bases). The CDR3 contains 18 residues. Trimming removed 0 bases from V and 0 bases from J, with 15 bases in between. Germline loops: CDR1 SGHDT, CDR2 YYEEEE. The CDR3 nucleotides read TGTGCCAGCAGCTTGGACCCCCTTCCAGGGACAACTAATGAAAAACTGTTTTTT. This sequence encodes CASSLDPLPGTTNEKLFF. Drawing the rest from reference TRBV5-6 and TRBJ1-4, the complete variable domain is DAGVTQSPTHLIKTRGQQVTLRCSPKSGHDTVSWYQQALGQGPQFIFQYYEEEERQRGNFPDRFSGHQFPNYSSELNVNALLLGDSALYLCASSLDPLPGTTNEKLFFGSGTQLSVL.

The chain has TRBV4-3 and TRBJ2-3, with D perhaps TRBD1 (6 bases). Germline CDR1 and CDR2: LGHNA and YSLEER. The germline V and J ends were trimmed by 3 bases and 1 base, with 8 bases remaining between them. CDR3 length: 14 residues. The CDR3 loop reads CASSQGAGTDTQYF. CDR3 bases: TGCGCCAGCAGCCAGGGGGCGGGCACAGATACGCAGTATTTT.

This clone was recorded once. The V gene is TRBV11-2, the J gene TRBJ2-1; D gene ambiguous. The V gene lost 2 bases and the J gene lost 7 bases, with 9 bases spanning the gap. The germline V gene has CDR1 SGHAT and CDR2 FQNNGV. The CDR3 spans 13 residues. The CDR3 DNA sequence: TGTGCCAGCAGCTTATTTTCCATAAATGAGCAGTTCTTC. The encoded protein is CASSLFSINEQFF.

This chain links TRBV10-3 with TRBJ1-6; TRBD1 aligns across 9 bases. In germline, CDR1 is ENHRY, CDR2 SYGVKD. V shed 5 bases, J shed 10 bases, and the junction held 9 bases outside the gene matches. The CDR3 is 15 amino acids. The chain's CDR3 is CAISPGTGIRSPLHF. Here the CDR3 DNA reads TGTGCCATCAGTCCCGGGACAGGGATACGGTCACCCCTCCACTTT.

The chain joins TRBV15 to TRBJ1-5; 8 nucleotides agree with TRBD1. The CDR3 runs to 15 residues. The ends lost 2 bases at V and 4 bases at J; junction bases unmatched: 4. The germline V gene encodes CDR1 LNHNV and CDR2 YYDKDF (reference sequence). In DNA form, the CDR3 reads TGTGCCACCAGCAGAAGGGACAGGTTAAATCAGCCCCAGCATTTT. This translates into CATSRRDRLNQPQHF.

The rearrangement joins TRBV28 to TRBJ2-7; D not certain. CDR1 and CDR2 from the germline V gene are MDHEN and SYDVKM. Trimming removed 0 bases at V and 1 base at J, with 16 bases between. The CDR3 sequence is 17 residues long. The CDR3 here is CASSLCGRPSGSYEQYF. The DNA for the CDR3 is TGTGCCAGCAGTTTATGTGGCAGGCCTTCCGGTTCCTACGAGCAGTACTTC.

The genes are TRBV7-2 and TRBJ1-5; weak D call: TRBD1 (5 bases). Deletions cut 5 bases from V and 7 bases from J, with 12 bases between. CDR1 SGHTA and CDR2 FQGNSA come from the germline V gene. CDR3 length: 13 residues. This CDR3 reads CASSGRGEQPQHF. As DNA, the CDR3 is TGTGCCAGCAGCGGGAGGGGTGAACAGCCCCAGCATTTT. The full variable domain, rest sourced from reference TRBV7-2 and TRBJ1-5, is GAGVSQSPSNKVTEKGKDVELRCDPISGHTALYWYRQSLGQGLEFLIYFQGNSAPDKSGLPSDRFSAERTGGSVSTLTIQRTQQEDSAVYLCASSGRGEQPQHFGDGTRLSIL.

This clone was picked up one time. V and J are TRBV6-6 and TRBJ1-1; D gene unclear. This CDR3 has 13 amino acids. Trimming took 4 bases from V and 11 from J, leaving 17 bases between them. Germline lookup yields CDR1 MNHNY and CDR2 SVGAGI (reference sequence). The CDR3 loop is CASSFVSGLGAFF. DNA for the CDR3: TGTGCCAGCAGTTTCGTCAGTGGATTAGGGGCTTTCTTT.

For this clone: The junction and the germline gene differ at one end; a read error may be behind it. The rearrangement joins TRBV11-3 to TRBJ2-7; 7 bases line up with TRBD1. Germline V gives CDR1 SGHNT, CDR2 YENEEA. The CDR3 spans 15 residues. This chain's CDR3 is CASSLDREFAYEQYF. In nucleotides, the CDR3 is TGTGCCAGCAGCCTAGACAGGGAATTCGCCTACGAGCAGTACTTC.

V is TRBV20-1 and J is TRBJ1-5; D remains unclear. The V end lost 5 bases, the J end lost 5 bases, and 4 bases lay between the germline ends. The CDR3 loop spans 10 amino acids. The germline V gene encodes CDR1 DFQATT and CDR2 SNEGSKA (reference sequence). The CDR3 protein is CSAPYQPQHF. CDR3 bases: TGCAGTGCTCCGTATCAGCCCCAGCATTTT.

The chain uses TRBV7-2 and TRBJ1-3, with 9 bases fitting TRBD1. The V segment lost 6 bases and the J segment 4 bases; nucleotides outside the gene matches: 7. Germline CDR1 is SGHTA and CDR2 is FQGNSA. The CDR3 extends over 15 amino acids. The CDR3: CASRKLGQGGNTIYF. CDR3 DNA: TGTGCCAGCAGGAAATTAGGACAGGGGGGAAACACCATATATTTT.

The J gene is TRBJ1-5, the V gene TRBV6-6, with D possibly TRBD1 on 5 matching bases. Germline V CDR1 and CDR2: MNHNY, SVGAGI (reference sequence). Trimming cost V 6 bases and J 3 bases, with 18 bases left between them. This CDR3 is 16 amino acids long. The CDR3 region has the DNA TGTGCCAGCAGGTTAGGTATGGGACTGTTCAATCAGCCCCAGCATTTT. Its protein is CASRLGMGLFNQPQHF.

CDR3: CASSRDPGDYTF. The CDR3 DNA is TGCGCCAGCAGCCGAGACCCGGGAGACTACACCTTC. The chain employs TRBV4-3 and TRBJ1-2; no clear D. Trimming removed 4 bases from V and 10 bases from J, with 13 bases in between. Per the germline V gene, CDR1 is LGHNA and CDR2 is YSLEER. The CDR3 sequence is 12 residues long.

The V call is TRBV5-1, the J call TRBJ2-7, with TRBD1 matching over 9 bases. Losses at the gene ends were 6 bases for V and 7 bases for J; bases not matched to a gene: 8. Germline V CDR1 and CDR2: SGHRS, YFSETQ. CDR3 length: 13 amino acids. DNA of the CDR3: TGCGCCAGCATGAGGAGACAGGGGGAAGAGCAGTACTTC. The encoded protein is CASMRRQGEEQYF.

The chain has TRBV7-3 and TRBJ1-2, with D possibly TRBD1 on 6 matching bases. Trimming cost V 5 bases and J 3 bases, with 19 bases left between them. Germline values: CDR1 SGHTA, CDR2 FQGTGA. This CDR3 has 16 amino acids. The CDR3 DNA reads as TGTGCCAGCAGCCCGCGAAACAGGGACCAAGACTATGGCTACACCTTC. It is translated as CASSPRNRDQDYGYTF.

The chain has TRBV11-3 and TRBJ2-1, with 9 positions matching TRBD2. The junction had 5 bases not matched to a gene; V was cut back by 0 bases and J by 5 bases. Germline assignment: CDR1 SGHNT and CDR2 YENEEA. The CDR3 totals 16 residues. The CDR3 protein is CASSLDRLAANNEQFF. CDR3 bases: TGTGCCAGCAGCTTAGATAGACTAGCGGCTAACAATGAGCAGTTCTTC.